This TCR beta chain derives from a study of CD8 T cells in ankylosing spondylitis listed by TCRdb under 2017. Context from the whole study: The study set out to find disease-linked TCR variants by profiling T cell receptor beta repertoires in ankylosing spondylitis patients and healthy donors. The full study cohort was made up of 25 to 30 ankylosing spondylitis patients and fewer than 120 healthy donors. Peripheral blood was sampled, and synovial fluid was additionally collected from ankylosing spondylitis patients.

Trimming accounts for 0 bases at V and 7 bases at J, while the number of junction bases matched to no gene is 4. Including the terminal cysteine and phenylalanine, the CDR3 comprises 15 residues. Only the CDR3 portion is preserved as DNA: 45 bases, with reading frame beginning at the first base. The germline V gene sets CDR1 to SGHTA and CDR2 to FQGTGA. This sample was sequenced with an Illumina HiSeq 2500. Quantitative 5'-RACE with molecular barcodes was used to prepare TCR beta libraries. On the authors' methods: To identify disease-linked TCR variants, a new computational method was used, one built on a probabilistic model of VDJ rearrangement. Through fastp at Q25 and MiXCR, TCRdb rebuilt clones from the public reads, retaining in-frame beta chains. Records with the same CDR3 protein are collapsed into one entry carrying the most frequent genes and DNA. The V and J calls, along with clone size, are taken from TCRdb and not from the paper's own processing. Recorded for this sample are about 130,000 distinct CDR3 sequences; roughly 8.8% of them occurred a single time. The top ten constitute more than 3% of the sample.

Here is what the overall study found, with its caveats: A CD8+ phenotype was shown by the disease-linked clones, which were found at relatively low frequencies in peripheral blood. A TCR beta motif made up of about eight highly homologous amino acid variants appeared to be characteristic of blood from ankylosing spondylitis patients. The disease-linked clones were reported as significantly enriched in matched synovial fluid samples from ankylosing spondylitis patients. Some of the motif variants had been reported before in the synovial fluid and blood of reactive arthritis patients, a finding that suggests common disease-initiation mechanisms.

This clonotype was counted a few times. The antigen it binds to is not known. Within one base of it there is no much larger clone, and no base qualities were kept. This clonotype was sampled from a male donor with ankylosing spondylitis or in good health (not recorded which). Rearrangement joined TRBV7-3 to TRBJ2-1; the junction holds 9 bases that match TRBD1. Sequencing was performed on blood, either unsorted or a sorted T cell fraction (not recorded which). The CDR3 has the sequence CASSLTGDRVNEQFF. The nucleotide sequence reads TGTGCCAGCAGCTTAACGGGGGACAGGGTGAATGAGCAGTTCTTC.